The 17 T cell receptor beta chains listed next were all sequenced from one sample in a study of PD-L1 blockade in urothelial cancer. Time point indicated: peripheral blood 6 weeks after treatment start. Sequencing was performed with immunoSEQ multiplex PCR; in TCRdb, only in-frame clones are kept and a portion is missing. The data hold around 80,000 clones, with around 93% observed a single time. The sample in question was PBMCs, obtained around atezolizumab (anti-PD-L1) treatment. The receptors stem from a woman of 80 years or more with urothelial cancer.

In nucleotides, the CDR3 is TGCGCCAGCAGTGGGGGACTAGCGGGAGGGCGGTCCTACAATGAGCAGTTCTTC. This gives the protein CASSGGLAGGRSYNEQFF. V is TRBV10-1 and J is TRBJ2-1, with TRBD2 matching over 16 bases. Looked up from germline, CDR1 is WNHNN and CDR2 is SYGVQD (reference sequence). After removal of 4 bases from V and 1 base from J, the junction contained 4 bases not matched to a gene. The CDR3 extends over 18 amino acids.

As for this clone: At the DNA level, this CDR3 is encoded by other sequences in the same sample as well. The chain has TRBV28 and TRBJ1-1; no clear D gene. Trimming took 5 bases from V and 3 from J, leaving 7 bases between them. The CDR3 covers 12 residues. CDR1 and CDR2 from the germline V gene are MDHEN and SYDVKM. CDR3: CASSGLDTEAFF. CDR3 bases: TGTGCCAGCAGTGGCCTCGACACTGAAGCTTTCTTT.

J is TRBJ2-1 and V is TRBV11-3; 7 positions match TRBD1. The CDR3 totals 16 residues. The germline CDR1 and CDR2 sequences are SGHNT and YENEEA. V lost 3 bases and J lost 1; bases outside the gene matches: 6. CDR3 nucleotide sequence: TGTGCCAGCAGCTTGGATACAGGGGCGTCCTACAATGAGCAGTTCTTC. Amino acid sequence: CASSLDTGASYNEQFF.

CDR3 amino acids: CASSPARHYEQYF. CDR3 nucleotide sequence: TGTGCCAGCTCACCGGCCCGCCACTACGAGCAGTACTTC. The V and J genes are TRBV18 and TRBJ2-7; D gene ambiguous. Germline V gives CDR1 KGHSH, CDR2 LQKENI. The ends were cut back, 3 bases at V and 3 bases at J, with 9 bases in the middle. The CDR3 has 13 amino acids.

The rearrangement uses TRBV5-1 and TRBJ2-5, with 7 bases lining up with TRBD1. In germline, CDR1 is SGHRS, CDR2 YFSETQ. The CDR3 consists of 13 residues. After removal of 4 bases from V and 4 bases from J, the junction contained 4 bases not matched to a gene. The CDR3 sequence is CASSPTGRETQYF. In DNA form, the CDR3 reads TGCGCCAGCAGCCCGACAGGGAGAGAGACCCAGTACTTC.

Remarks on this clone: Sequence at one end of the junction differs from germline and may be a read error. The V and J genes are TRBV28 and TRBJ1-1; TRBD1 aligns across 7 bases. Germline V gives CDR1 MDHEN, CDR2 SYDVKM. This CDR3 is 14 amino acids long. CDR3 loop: CASNLYRQGREAFF. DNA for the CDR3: TGTGCCAGCAATTTATACCGACAGGGTCGTGAAGCTTTCTTT.

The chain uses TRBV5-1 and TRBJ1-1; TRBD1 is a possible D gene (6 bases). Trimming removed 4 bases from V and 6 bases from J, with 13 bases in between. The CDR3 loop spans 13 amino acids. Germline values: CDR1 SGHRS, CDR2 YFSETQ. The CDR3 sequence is CASSAGGGAEAFF. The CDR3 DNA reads TGCGCCAGCAGCGCCGGTGGGGGCGCTGAAGCTTTCTTT.

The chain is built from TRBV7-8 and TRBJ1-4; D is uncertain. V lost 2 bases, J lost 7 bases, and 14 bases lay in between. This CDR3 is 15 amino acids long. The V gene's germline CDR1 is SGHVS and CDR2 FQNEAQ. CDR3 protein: CASSLTAGTIEKLFF. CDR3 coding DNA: TGTGCCAGCAGCTTAACGGCAGGCACCATTGAAAAACTGTTTTTT.

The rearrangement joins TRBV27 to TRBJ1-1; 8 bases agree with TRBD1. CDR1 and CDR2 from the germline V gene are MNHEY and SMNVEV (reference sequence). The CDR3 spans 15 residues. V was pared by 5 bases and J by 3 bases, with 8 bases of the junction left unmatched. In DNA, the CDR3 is TGTGCCAGCAGTCCTCCGGGACAGGCCGACACTGAAGCTTTCTTT. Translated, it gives CASSPPGQADTEAFF.

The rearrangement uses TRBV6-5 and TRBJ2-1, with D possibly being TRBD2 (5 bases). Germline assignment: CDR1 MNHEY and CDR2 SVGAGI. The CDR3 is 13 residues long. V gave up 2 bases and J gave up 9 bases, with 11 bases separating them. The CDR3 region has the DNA TGTGCCAGCAGTTACAGTCGAGAGGGTGAGCAGTTCTTC. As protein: CASSYSREGEQFF.

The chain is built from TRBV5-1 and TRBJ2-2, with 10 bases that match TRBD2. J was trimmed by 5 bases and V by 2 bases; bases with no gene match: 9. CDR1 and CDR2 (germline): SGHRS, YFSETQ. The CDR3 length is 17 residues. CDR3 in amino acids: CASSFQAGGPWTGELFF. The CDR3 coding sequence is TGCGCCAGCAGCTTCCAAGCGGGAGGGCCTTGGACCGGGGAGCTGTTTTTT.

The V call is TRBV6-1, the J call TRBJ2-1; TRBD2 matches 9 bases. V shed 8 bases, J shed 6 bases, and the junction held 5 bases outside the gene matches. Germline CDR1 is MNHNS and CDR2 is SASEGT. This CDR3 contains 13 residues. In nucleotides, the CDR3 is TGTGCCAGCGGGGGACTAGCCTTCAATGAGCAGTTCTTC. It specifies CASGGLAFNEQFF.

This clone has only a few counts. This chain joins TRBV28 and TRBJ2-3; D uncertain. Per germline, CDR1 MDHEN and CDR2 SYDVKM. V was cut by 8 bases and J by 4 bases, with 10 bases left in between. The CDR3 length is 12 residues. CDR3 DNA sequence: TGTGCCAGCGCCACATTGGCAGATACGCAGTATTTT. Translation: CASATLADTQYF.

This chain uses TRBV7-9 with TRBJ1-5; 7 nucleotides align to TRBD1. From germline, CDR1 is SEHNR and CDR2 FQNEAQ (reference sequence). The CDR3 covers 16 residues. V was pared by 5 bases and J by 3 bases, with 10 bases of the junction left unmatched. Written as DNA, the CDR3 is TGTGCCAGCAGCCCAACCGGGGACAGAACCAATCAGCCCCAGCATTTT. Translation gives CASSPTGDRTNQPQHF.

CDR3 DNA: TGTGCCAGTAGTATAGAGCCCCCGGGACAGAATTATCAGCCCCAGCATTTT. Amino acids: CASSIEPPGQNYQPQHF. The chain carries TRBV19 and TRBJ1-5, with 7 bases matching TRBD1. Germline-derived CDR1 and CDR2 are LNHDA and SQIVND (reference sequence). The trim removed 0 bases at V and 5 bases at J, leaving 10 bases unmatched. The CDR3 loop spans 17 amino acids.

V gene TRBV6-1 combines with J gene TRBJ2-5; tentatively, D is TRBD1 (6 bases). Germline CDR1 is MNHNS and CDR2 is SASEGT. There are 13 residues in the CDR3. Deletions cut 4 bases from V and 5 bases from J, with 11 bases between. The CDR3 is CASSATGTETQYF. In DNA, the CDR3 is TGTGCCAGCAGTGCAACAGGGACCGAGACCCAGTACTTC.

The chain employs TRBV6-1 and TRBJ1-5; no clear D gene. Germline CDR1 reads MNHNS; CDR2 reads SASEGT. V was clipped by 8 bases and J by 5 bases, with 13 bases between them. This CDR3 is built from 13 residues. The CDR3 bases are TGTGCCAGCGGTCCACGGAGGTATCAGCCCCAGCATTTT. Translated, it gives CASGPRRYQPQHF.